This T cell receptor beta chain was recovered during a study of neurological immune-mediated disorders. This CDR3 region has 17 residues. V gave up 7 bases and J gave up 0 bases; unmatched junction bases: 9. Germline values: CDR1 MNHEY, CDR2 SMNVEV (reference sequence). TCRdb reanalysed the 5' RACE reads using MiXCR and keeps one entry per CDR3 protein. The repertoire has around 26,000 distinct CDR3 sequences, 3% to 3.5% of them found once; the top ten carry 7%. At least ten counts were recorded for this clonotype. The sequence came from a woman aged 25-40 years with multiple sclerosis. This chain joins TRBV27 and TRBJ2-6, with 7 bases matching TRBD1. Source material: PBMCs. CDR3 protein: CASTRRTGRSGANVLTF. In DNA form, the CDR3 reads TGTGCCAGCACCCGCCGGACAGGCCGCTCTGGGGCCAACGTCCTGACTTTC.